This T cell receptor (beta chain) was observed in a study of shared clonotypes between healthy human individuals (dated by TCRdb to the early 2020s). With respect to the entire study: A few men and a couple of women, aged 18 to 49 years, made up the cohort. To estimate repertoire size and how much clonotype sharing occurs between individuals, the study deeply sequenced the blood TCR repertoires of five healthy adults. Between about 0.85 and 9.5 billion PBMCs per donor were obtained by leukapheresis. Libraries were prepared and TCR repertoires were sequenced by different laboratories using diverse techniques, in order to increase sequencing depth and limit assay-specific biases. For each donor, CD4 naive and CD4 memory were each run on three plates, CD8 naive on two plates, and CD8 memory on one plate.

With respect to this clone: What antigen it recognizes has not been identified. Base qualities are not at hand, and no much larger clone is one base apart.

Using the deep immunoSEQ assay, TCR CDR3 regions were amplified from genomic DNA by multiplex PCR. Extracted genomic DNA from each cell subset was spread evenly across all wells of several immunoSEQ 96-well plates, with each plate serving as a replicate. For sorted subsets, about 200 ng genomic DNA, equal to tens of thousands of T cell genomes, was loaded into each replicate PCR. Purified libraries were quantified with a Qubit 3.0 fluorometer, sized on a Bioanalyzer 2100, and re-quantified with the KAPA Library Quantification kit. Every immunoSEQ 96-well plate was sequenced on a separate single-read 150-cycle Illumina NextSeq 550 flow cell. Processing in the source paper ran as follows. Because the immunoSEQ output included only junctional sequences and no quality scores, the filtering could not be the same as the filtering used for full-length reads. To assign V/J genes and CDR3, sequences were annotated using PyIR, a Python wrapper for IgBLAST v1.9, with IMGT germline references. Reads with weak V/J assignments (E-value above 1e-6), missing CDR3, stop codons, out-of-frame junctions, or ambiguous translated residues were removed. A V3J clonotype was defined by an identical inferred V gene, J gene, and CDR3 amino acid sequence. Percentage overlap between repertoires was computed as shared unique clonotypes divided by the size of the smaller repertoire. Three approaches were used to assess repertoire richness: RTK rarefaction, the Chao1 estimator, and Recon v2.1 estimates of unobserved clonotypes. OLGA was used to compute generation probabilities for all TCRbeta clonotypes that the gDNA method yielded from several donors. TCRdb retrieved this table from immuneACCESS and kept in-frame rearrangements only. Not all clones are present; in checked studies, unresolved V genes account for under half, and no reason is known for the remainder. From that table come the V and J calls and clone size; the DNA was used to work out D and trimming. For this sample the table gives some 1,400,000 clones, of which 96% were detected only once. The leading ten clones occupy 0.95% to 1.5% of the sample.

Healthy HIV-negative adults with no recently reported acute infections or vaccinations were included as donors. Only Caucasian adults living in Nashville, Tennessee, USA were represented among the donors. CD4+ T cells were enriched by magnetic negative selection, after which naive cells were positively selected on CD45RA and the negative fraction was taken as the memory subset. Blood was collected by leukapheresis, and PBMCs were isolated by Ficoll-Histopaque density gradient centrifugation and then cryopreserved in liquid nitrogen vapor phase. Analytical flow cytometry was used to check the purity and quantity of every magnetically sorted T cell population. Genomic DNA was isolated from every sorted fraction and measured by UV absorbance on a Nanodrop 2000c. Taken from cysteine to phenylalanine, the CDR3 has 19 residues. Only the CDR3 DNA is retained, 57 bases long and in frame from the first base. V trim: 0 bases; J trim: 0 bases; unmatched bases: 9. Looking up the germline V gene (reference sequence) yields CDR1 MNHEY and CDR2 SMNVEV.

Results the study describes overall, beyond this receptor: The small number of donors limited the genetic and exposure-history diversity represented. Sharing across four donors was observed for 5% to 6.5% of naive CD4, under 4% of naive CD8, around 2.5% of memory CD4, and around 0.4% of memory CD8 clonotypes. Based on pairwise subsampling, the degree of clonotype sharing among donors was expected to be affected by sequencing depth. Sampling was limited to blood, and TCR repertoires in tissue likely differ from TCR repertoires in blood. Naive subsets generally had larger estimated clonotype richness than memory subsets did. Rarefaction of sorted-subset datasets indicated incomplete sequencing despite the large sequencing depth. Compared with non-shared clonotypes, the clonotypes found in all four sorted-subset donors had higher generation probabilities.

The receptor's source is a man between 25 and 39 years old in good health. The V and J segments used are TRBV27 and TRBJ2-5; 11 of the junction bases match TRBD2. The sequencing input was naive CD4+ T cells sorted from blood. This specimen's cell subset or site label, per the study, means: CD45RA+ positively selected. In nucleotide form, the sequence is TGTGCCAGCAGTTTATCAATACTAGCGGGAGTGGGGGACCAAGAGACCCAGTACTTC. Translated, it gives CASSLSILAGVGDQETQYF.